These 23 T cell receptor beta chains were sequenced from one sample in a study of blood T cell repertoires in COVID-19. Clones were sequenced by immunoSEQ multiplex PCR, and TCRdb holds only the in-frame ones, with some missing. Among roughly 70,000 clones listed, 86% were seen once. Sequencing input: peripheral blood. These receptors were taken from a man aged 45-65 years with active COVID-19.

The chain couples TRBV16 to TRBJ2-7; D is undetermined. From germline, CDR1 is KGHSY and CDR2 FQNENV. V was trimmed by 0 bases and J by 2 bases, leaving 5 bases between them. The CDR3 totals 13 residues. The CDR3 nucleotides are TGTGCCAGCAGCCAATCCAGGACCTACGAGCAGTACTTC. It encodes CASSQSRTYEQYF.

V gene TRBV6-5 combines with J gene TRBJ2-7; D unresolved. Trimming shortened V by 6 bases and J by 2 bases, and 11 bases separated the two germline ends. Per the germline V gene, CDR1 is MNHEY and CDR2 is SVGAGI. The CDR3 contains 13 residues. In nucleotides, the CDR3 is TGTGCCAGCAGCCGGTCACCGGCCTACGAGCAGTACTTC. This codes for CASSRSPAYEQYF.

The CDR3 loop is CASSARLAGNTGELFF. The CDR3 DNA sequence: TGTGCCAGCAGCGCCCGACTAGCGGGTAACACCGGGGAGCTGTTTTTT. J is TRBJ2-2 and V is TRBV9; 10 bases agree with TRBD2. The CDR3 extends over 16 amino acids. Germline assignment: CDR1 SGDLS and CDR2 YYNGEE. The junction had 4 bases not matched to a gene; V was cut back by 3 bases and J by 2 bases. Full variable domain (rest looked up from reference TRBV9 and TRBJ2-2): DSGVTQTPKHLITATGQRVTLRCSPRSGDLSVYWYQQSLDQGLQFLIQYYNGEERAKGNILERFSAQQFPDLHSELNLSSLELGDSALYFCASSARLAGNTGELFFGEGSRLTVL.

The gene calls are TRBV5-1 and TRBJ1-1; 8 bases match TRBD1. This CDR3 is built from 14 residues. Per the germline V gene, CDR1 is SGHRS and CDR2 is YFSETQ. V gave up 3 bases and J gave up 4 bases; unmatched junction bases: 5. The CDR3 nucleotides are TGCGCCAGCAGCTGGGGACAGGAGGGCACTGAAGCTTTCTTT. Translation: CASSWGQEGTEAFF.

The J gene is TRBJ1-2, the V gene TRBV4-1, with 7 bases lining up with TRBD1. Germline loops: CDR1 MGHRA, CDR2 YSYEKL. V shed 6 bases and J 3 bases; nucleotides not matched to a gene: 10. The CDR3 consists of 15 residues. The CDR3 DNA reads TGCGCCAGCAGATCGAGAACAGGGGAGGACTATGGCTACACCTTC. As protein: CASRSRTGEDYGYTF.

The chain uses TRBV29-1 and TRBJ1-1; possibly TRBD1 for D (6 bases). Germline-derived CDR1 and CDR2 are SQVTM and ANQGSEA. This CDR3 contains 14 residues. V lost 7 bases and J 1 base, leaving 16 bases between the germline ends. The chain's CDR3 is CSAEVGGGNTEAFF. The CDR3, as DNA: TGCAGCGCCGAGGTGGGAGGGGGGAACACTGAAGCTTTCTTT.

This chain's CDR3 is CASHAAAGANVLTF. CDR3 DNA sequence: TGCGCCAGCCACGCCGCGGCCGGGGCCAACGTCCTGACTTTC. The V call is TRBV5-1, the J call TRBJ2-6; D is undetermined. Germline V gene sequence: CDR1 SGHRS, CDR2 YFSETQ. The CDR3 length is 14 residues. The V gene lost 7 bases and the J gene lost 4 bases, with 12 bases spanning the gap.

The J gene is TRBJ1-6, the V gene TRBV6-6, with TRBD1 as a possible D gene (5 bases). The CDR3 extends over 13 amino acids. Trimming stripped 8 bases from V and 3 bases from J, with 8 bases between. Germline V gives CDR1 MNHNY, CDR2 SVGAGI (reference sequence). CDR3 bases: TGTGCCAGCGTAGACAGCTATAATTCACCCCTCCACTTT. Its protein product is CASVDSYNSPLHF.

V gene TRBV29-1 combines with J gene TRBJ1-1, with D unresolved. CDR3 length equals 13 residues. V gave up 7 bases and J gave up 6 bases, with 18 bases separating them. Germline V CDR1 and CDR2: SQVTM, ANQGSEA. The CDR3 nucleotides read TGCAGCGCCCCTCTTCCGCCGTCGGCTGAAGCTTTCTTT. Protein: CSAPLPPSAEAFF.

As DNA, the CDR3 is TGTGCCAGCAGCCGTAGGACAGACATGGAAGGAGGGGAGCTGTTTTTT. Amino acid sequence: CASSRRTDMEGGELFF. The chain has TRBV3-1 (or the pseudogene TRBV3-2) and TRBJ2-2, with D possibly TRBD1 on 6 matching bases. This CDR3 contains 16 residues. Germline CDR1 LGHDT, CDR2 YNNKEL (reference sequence). The ends were cut back, 4 bases at V and 8 bases at J, with 20 bases in the middle.

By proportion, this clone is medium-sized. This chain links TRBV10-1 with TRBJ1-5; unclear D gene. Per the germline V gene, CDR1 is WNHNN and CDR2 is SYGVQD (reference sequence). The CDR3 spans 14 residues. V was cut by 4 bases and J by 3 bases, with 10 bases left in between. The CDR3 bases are TGCGCCAGCAGTGGGGAGGGATCCAATCAGCCCCAGCATTTT. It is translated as CASSGEGSNQPQHF.

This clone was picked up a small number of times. The CDR3 DNA is TGTGCCAGCAGGCCTGGACAGGGCAGAAGCGAGCAGTACTTC. Amino acids: CASRPGQGRSEQYF. This chain uses TRBV6-5 with TRBJ2-7; 8 bases are a match to TRBD1. J was trimmed by 6 bases and V by 6 bases; bases with no gene match: 10. The CDR3 runs to 14 residues. Looked up from germline, CDR1 is MNHEY and CDR2 is SVGAGI.

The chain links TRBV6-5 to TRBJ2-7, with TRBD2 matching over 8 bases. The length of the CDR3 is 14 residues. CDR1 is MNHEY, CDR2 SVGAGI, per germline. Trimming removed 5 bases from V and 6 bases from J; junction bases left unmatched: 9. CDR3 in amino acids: CASSPQREFIEQYF. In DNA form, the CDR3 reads TGTGCCAGCAGTCCCCAGCGGGAGTTCATCGAGCAGTACTTC.

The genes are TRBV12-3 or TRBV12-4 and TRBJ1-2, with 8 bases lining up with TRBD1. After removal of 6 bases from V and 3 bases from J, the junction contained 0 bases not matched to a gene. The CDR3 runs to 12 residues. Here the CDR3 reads CASRQGDYGYTF. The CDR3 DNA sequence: TGTGCCAGCAGACAGGGGGACTATGGCTACACCTTC.

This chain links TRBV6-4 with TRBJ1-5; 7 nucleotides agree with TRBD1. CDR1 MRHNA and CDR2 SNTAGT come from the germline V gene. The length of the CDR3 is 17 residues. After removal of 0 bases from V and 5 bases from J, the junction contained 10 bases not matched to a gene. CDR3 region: CASSDSRLRGLYQPQHF. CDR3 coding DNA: TGTGCCAGCAGTGACTCGCGCTTGAGGGGGCTTTATCAGCCCCAGCATTTT.

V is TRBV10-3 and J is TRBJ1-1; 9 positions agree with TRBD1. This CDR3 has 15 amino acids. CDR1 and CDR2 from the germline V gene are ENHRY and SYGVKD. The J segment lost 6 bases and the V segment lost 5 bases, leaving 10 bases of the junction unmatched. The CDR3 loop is CAISTTRDRVAEAFF. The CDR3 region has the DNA TGTGCCATCAGTACCACCAGGGACAGGGTCGCTGAAGCTTTCTTT.

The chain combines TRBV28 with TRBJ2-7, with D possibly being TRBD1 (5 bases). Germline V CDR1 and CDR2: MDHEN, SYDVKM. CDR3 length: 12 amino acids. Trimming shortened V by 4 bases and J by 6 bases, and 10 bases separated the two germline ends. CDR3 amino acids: CASSSGYREQYF. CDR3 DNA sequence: TGTGCCAGCAGTTCAGGGTACCGCGAGCAGTACTTC.

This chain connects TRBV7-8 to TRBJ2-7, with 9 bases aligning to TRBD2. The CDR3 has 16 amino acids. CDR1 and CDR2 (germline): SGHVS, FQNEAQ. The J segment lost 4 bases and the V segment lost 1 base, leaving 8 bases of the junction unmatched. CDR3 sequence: CASSLGLRLADYEQYF. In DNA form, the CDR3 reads TGTGCCAGCAGCTTAGGTTTAAGACTAGCGGATTACGAGCAGTACTTC.

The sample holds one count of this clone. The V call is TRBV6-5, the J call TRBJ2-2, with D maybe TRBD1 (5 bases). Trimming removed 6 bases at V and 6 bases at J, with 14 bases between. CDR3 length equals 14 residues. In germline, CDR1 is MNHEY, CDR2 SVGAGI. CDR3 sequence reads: CASRRTFPPGELFF. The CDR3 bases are TGTGCCAGCAGACGGACATTCCCACCCGGGGAGCTGTTTTTT.

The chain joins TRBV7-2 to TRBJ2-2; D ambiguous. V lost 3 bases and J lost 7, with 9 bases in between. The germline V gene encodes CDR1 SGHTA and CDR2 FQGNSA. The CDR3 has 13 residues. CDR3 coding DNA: TGTGCCAGCAGCTTCGGCGGAATCGGGGAGCTGTTTTTT. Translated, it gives CASSFGGIGELFF.

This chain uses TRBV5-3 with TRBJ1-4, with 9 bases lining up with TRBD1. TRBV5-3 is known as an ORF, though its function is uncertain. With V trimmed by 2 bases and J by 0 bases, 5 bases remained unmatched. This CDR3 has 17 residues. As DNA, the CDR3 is TGTGCCAGAAGCTTAGGACAGGGGAATGCAACTAATGAAAAACTGTTTTTT. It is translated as CARSLGQGNATNEKLFF.

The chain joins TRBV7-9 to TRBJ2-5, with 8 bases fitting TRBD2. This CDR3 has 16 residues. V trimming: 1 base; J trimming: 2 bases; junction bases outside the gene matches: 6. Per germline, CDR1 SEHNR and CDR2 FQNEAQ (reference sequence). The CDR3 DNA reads TGTGCCAGCAGCTTAGGCAAGCGGGGGAATCAAGAGACCCAGTACTTC. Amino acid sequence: CASSLGKRGNQETQYF. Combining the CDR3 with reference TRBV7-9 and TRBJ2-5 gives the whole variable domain DTGVSQNPRHKITKRGQNVTFRCDPISEHNRLYWYRQTLGQGPEFLTYFQNEAQLEKSRLLSDRFSAERPKGSFSTLEIQRTEQGDSAMYLCASSLGKRGNQETQYFGPGTRLLVL.

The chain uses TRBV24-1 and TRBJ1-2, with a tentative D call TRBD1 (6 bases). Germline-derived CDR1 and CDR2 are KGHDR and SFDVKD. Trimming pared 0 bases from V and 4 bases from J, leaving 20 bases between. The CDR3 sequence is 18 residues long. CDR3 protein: CATSDLQGSDGESYGYTF. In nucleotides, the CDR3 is TGTGCCACCAGTGATTTGCAGGGGTCGGACGGGGAAAGCTATGGCTACACCTTC.